This T cell receptor beta chain was obtained from a study of OX40 agonist ivuxolimab in advanced cancers. The overall study: Dose-escalation patients were diagnosed with hepatocellular carcinoma, melanoma, renal cell cancer or head and neck cancer.

The CDR3 is 11 amino acids. The germline V gene encodes CDR1 SNHLY and CDR2 FYNNEI. Trimming removed 10 bases from V and 7 bases from J, with 13 bases in between. As to this clone: Its matching antigen is unknown.

Method: immunoSEQ multiplex PCR; TCRdb's copy keeps in-frame clones and lacks some. Among about 80,000 clones listed, roughly 89% were seen once. Notes on the study in general: Normalized T-cell clonal expansion was also low in a subset of nonresponders. There were, on average, more expanded clones in CD8+ T cells than in CD4+.

Patients were ruled out by autoimmune disease history or systemic immunosuppression. The sequencing here drew on CD4+ or CD8+ T cells sorted from blood, taken in a trial of the OX40 agonist ivuxolimab. The receptor was derived from an adult with an advanced solid tumor such as melanoma, head and neck, liver or kidney cancer. The genes are TRBV2 and TRBJ1-1; TRBD1 might be the D (5 bases). As DNA, the CDR3 is TGTGCCACTTCCGGGGGGATTGAAGCTTTCTTT. Encoded protein: CATSGGIEAFF.